This passage covers 21 T cell receptor beta chains from one sample sequenced in a study of glioma-infiltrating T cells after dendritic cell vaccination. Profiling relied on immunoSEQ multiplex PCR, and the TCRdb table lists in-frame clones only, not all of them. The table records roughly 83,000 clones, about nine tenths of them present only once. The source was blood, collected before dendritic cell vaccination. Every receptor here comes from a human donor with glioblastoma.

The chain couples TRBV5-1 to TRBJ2-2; 8 positions match TRBD1. Per the germline V gene, CDR1 is SGHRS and CDR2 is YFSETQ. Trimming at V came to 4 bases and at J to 4 bases, leaving 15 bases not matched to a gene. The CDR3 is 18 amino acids. CDR3 amino acids: CASSLLTQGALGTGELFF. The CDR3 nucleotides are TGCGCCAGCAGCCTTTTGACCCAGGGGGCACTGGGCACCGGGGAGCTGTTTTTT.

The rearrangement links TRBV19 to TRBJ2-4, with D possibly TRBD2 on 6 matching bases. The CDR3 covers 17 residues. Per the germline V gene, CDR1 is LNHDA and CDR2 is SQIVND (reference sequence). Trimming removed 3 bases from V and 0 bases from J, with 15 bases in between. In nucleotides, the CDR3 is TGTGCCAGTAGTATCTGGGGGGACGAGGTAGCCAAAAACATTCAGTACTTC. This translates into CASSIWGDEVAKNIQYF.

In its sample, this clone was seen once. The chain carries TRBV9 and TRBJ2-3, with 7 bases lining up with TRBD1. Germline V lookup: CDR1 SGDLS, CDR2 YYNGEE. CDR3 length equals 15 residues. V was clipped by 4 bases and J by 3 bases; unmatched bases: 8. The CDR3 DNA sequence: TGTGCCAGCAGCCCGCTAGGGGGCCAGACAGATACGCAGTATTTT. It encodes CASSPLGGQTDTQYF. Drawing the rest from reference TRBV9 and TRBJ2-3, the complete variable domain is DSGVTQTPKHLITATGQRVTLRCSPRSGDLSVYWYQQSLDQGLQFLIQYYNGEERAKGNILERFSAQQFPDLHSELNLSSLELGDSALYFCASSPLGGQTDTQYFGPGTRLTVL.

This sequence joins TRBV5-6 and TRBJ2-7; TRBD1 aligns across 7 bases. The CDR3 contains 15 residues. Germline V gives CDR1 SGHDT, CDR2 YYEEEE. With V trimmed by 3 bases and J by 0 bases, 6 bases remained unmatched. CDR3: CASSSRTGLSYEQYF. The CDR3 DNA reads TGTGCCAGCAGCTCCCGGACAGGTCTCTCCTACGAGCAGTACTTC.

The chain has TRBV19 and TRBJ2-1; TRBD2 matches at 8 bases. The CDR3 loop spans 16 amino acids. Per the germline V gene, CDR1 is LNHDA and CDR2 is SQIVND (reference sequence). J gave up 2 bases and V 7 bases, and 10 bases lay outside the gene matches. The CDR3 sequence is CASTAHVGGAYNEQFF. In nucleotides, the CDR3 is TGTGCCAGTACTGCTCACGTCGGGGGGGCCTACAATGAGCAGTTCTTC.

This clone was seen a few times. The chain employs TRBV29-1 and TRBJ2-3; TRBD2 matches 7 bases. V dropped 6 bases and J dropped 0; count of bases not matched to a gene: 6. Germline V gene data show CDR1 as SQVTM and CDR2 as ANQGSEA. CDR3 length: 14 residues. CDR3 loop: CSVGGSSSTDTQYF. CDR3 coding DNA: TGCAGCGTCGGGGGGAGTTCTAGCACAGATACGCAGTATTTT.

V is TRBV28 and J is TRBJ1-2, with no clear D. This CDR3 has 12 amino acids. V lost 7 bases and J 2 bases, leaving 8 bases between the germline ends. Germline V CDR1 and CDR2: MDHEN, SYDVKM. CDR3: CASTAANYGYTF. For the CDR3, the DNA is TGTGCCAGCACAGCGGCGAACTATGGCTACACCTTC.

This chain links TRBV30 with TRBJ2-3; 9 bases match TRBD2. This CDR3 comprises 15 residues. Per the germline V gene, CDR1 is GTSNPN and CDR2 is SVGIG (reference sequence). Trimming cost V 7 bases and J 4 bases; bases outside gene matches: 12. CDR3 sequence reads: CALRLAVIGPDTQYF. The CDR3 region has the DNA TGTGCCTTACGACTAGCGGTCATAGGCCCAGATACGCAGTATTTT.

The V gene is TRBV10-3, the J gene TRBJ1-2, with 7 bases aligning to TRBD1. Germline assignment: CDR1 ENHRY and CDR2 SYGVKD. This CDR3 has 12 amino acids. J gave up 4 bases and V 9 bases, and 5 bases lay outside the gene matches. CDR3 residues: CAIGQASYGYTF. The CDR3 DNA reads as TGTGCCATAGGACAGGCGAGCTATGGCTACACCTTC.

This clone was observed a few times. As DNA, the CDR3 is TGTGCCAGCAGTCAACTAGCGGGAGCCTCCGAGCAGTACTTC. Protein product: CASSQLAGASEQYF. The V gene is TRBV6-1, the J gene TRBJ2-7; TRBD2 matches at 11 bases. CDR3 length: 14 residues. Germline CDR1 is MNHNS and CDR2 is SASEGT. V lost 5 bases and J lost 6; bases outside the gene matches: 6.

The V gene is TRBV18, the J gene TRBJ2-2, with TRBD1 as a possible D gene (6 bases). V dropped 5 bases and J dropped 0 bases, with 10 bases sitting between them. The germline gives CDR1 KGHSH, CDR2 LQKENI. The CDR3 spans 15 residues. The CDR3 DNA sequence: TGTGCCAGCTCAGACGGACAGTCGAACACCGGGGAGCTGTTTTTT. The encoded protein is CASSDGQSNTGELFF.

The chain employs TRBV27 and TRBJ1-2; possibly TRBD1 for D (6 bases). The CDR3 is 12 residues long. The V gene's germline CDR1 is MNHEY and CDR2 SMNVEV (reference sequence). The V and J ends lost 6 bases and 7 bases respectively, with 12 bases between them. CDR3 in amino acids: CASREQGFGYTF. The CDR3 region has the DNA TGTGCCAGCAGAGAACAGGGTTTTGGCTACACCTTC.

This chain links TRBV28 with TRBJ1-1; D unclear. Per the germline V gene, CDR1 is MDHEN and CDR2 is SYDVKM. V lost 6 bases to trimming and J lost 1 base, with 15 bases between them. This CDR3 has 15 amino acids. The CDR3 nucleotides read TGTGCCAGCAGCAGACACATGCCTCCGAACACTGAAGCTTTCTTT. It codes for CASSRHMPPNTEAFF. The variable domain in full, with the rest retrieved from reference TRBV28 and TRBJ1-1, is DVKVTQSSRYLVKRTGEKVFLECVQDMDHENMFWYRQDPGLGLRLIYFSYDVKMKEKGDIPEGYSVSREKKERFSLILESASTNQTSMYLCASSRHMPPNTEAFFGQGTRLTVV.

V and J are TRBV4-3 and TRBJ1-3; TRBD1 agrees at 10 bases. Germline V CDR1 and CDR2: LGHNA, YSLEER. This CDR3 comprises 16 residues. V lost 1 base and J lost 4; bases outside the gene matches: 4. The CDR3 is CASSQVSGQGGNTIYF. In DNA form, the CDR3 reads TGCGCCAGCAGCCAAGTTTCGGGACAGGGGGGAAACACCATATATTTT.

The chain carries TRBV29-1 and TRBJ1-2; D is ambiguous. CDR3 size: 12 residues. Germline CDR1 and CDR2: SQVTM and ANQGSEA. Trimming left V 3 bases short and J 5 bases short, with 10 bases between. The CDR3 region is CSVEGRQYGYTF. The CDR3 DNA reads as TGCAGCGTTGAGGGCAGGCAGTATGGCTACACCTTC.

This clone ranks as medium-sized (0.01 to 0.1%). The CDR3 loop is CASSLSSGSSYNEQFF. CDR3 in DNA: TGCGCCAGCAGCCTATCTAGCGGGAGCTCCTACAATGAGCAGTTCTTC. V is TRBV4-1 and J is TRBJ2-1; 10 bases align to TRBD2. CDR3 length equals 16 residues. V lost 4 bases and J lost 0; bases outside the gene matches: 3. Germline V gene sequence: CDR1 MGHRA, CDR2 YSYEKL.

The chain recombines TRBV7-3 with TRBJ2-1, with a possible D match to TRBD2 (7 bases). V was clipped by 5 bases and J by 6 bases, with 20 bases between them. Germline CDR1 reads SGHTA; CDR2 reads FQGTGA. This CDR3 is 16 amino acids long. The CDR3 DNA is TGTGCCAGCAGCCCCCTGGGGGGGCGGAAAATCAATGAGCAGTTCTTC. The encoded protein is CASSPLGGRKINEQFF.

The chain links TRBV7-2 to TRBJ2-3, with D uncertain. The ends were cut back, 5 bases at V and 2 bases at J, with 5 bases in the middle. The CDR3 is 12 residues long. Per germline, CDR1 SGHTA and CDR2 FQGNSA. The CDR3 reads CASSHYTDTQYF. CDR3 in DNA: TGTGCCAGCAGCCACTACACAGATACGCAGTATTTT.

This chain links TRBV7-2 with TRBJ2-3; TRBD2 matches at 10 bases. This CDR3 comprises 17 residues. The V gene's germline CDR1 is SGHTA and CDR2 FQGNSA. The V segment lost 1 base and the J segment 2 bases; nucleotides outside the gene matches: 6. CDR3 nucleotide sequence: TGTGCCAGCAGCTTAGTCTCAGCGGGAGGGGACACAGATACGCAGTATTTT. Protein sequence: CASSLVSAGGDTDTQYF.

This rearrangement joins TRBV7-2 to TRBJ2-7; D unclear. Deletions cut 2 bases from V and 3 bases from J, with 2 bases between. CDR1 is SGHTA and CDR2 is FQGNSA in the germline V gene. The length of the CDR3 is 11 residues. Written as DNA, the CDR3 is TGTGCCAGCAGCTTATACTACGAGCAGTACTTC. Protein sequence: CASSLYYEQYF. The whole variable domain, remainder taken from reference TRBV7-2 and TRBJ2-7, is GAGVSQSPSNKVTEKGKDVELRCDPISGHTALYWYRQSLGQGLEFLIYFQGNSAPDKSGLPSDRFSAERTGGSVSTLTIQRTQQEDSAVYLCASSLYYEQYFGPGTRLTVT.

In this sample, this clone turned up a few times. The V gene is TRBV30, the J gene TRBJ1-2; 12 bases fit TRBD1. CDR1 and CDR2 from the germline V gene are GTSNPN and SVGIG (reference sequence). Germline trimming cut 3 bases from V and 8 bases from J; bases unmatched to any gene: 7. CDR3 length equals 14 residues. The CDR3 DNA sequence: TGTGCCTGGAGCCGCGGGACAGGGGGCCTCGGCTACACCTTC. Translating gives CAWSRGTGGLGYTF.